The rows below give T cell receptor beta chains drawn from one sample of a study of T cells in tuberculosis. The assay was immunoSEQ multiplex PCR, and TCRdb's table has in-frame clones only and misses some. The sample has tens of thousands of clones, about 96% seen once. Sample: PBMCs. The receptors here all came from a donor aged 10-29 years with latent tuberculosis or without tuberculosis infection. Each CDR3 is given with its conserved first and last residue. D genes are given only for firm matches. Expanded clones get a size class; other rows say once, few or many, or leave the size out.

.,TRBD1,TRBJ1-2,14,TRBV5-1,TGCGCCAGCAGCTTGGACAGGGGAAGCTATGGCTACACCTTC,CASSLDRGSYGYTF
.,.,TRBJ1-4,16,TRBV7-2,TGTGCCAGCAGTTTAGTTCCGACAGTGGCTAATGAAAAACTGTTTTTT,CASSLVPTVANEKLFF
.,TRBD1,TRBJ2-7,15,TRBV19,TGTGCCAGTAGTACCCAGGACAGGGTCTCCTACGAGCAGTACTTC,CASSTQDRVSYEQYF
.,TRBD2,TRBJ2-7,17,TRBV5-5,TGTGCCAGCAGCCCAGGACTAGCGGGTCTGAGCTCCTACGAGCAGTACTTC,CASSPGLAGLSSYEQYF
.,.,TRBJ2-2,15,TRBV5-1,TGCGCCAGCAGCTCTAAAATTTCGAACACCGGGGAGCTGTTTTTT,CASSSKISNTGELFF
.,TRBD2,TRBJ2-3,15,TRBV4-2,TGTGCCAGCAGCCTAAGCGGGAGAGATACAGATACGCAGTATTTT,CASSLSGRDTDTQYF
.,.,TRBJ1-5,16,TRBV21-1,TGTGCCAGCAGCACCAAGGGACAGGGGGGCGATCAGCCCCAGCATTTT,CASSTKGQGGDQPQHF
.,.,TRBJ2-7,14,TRBV10-3,TGTGCCATCAAAGTTCGGTGGGACTTAGGAGGAAAGTACTTC,CAIKVRWDLGGKYF
.,TRBD1,TRBJ1-2,15,TRBV28,TGTGCCAGCAGTTTTTGGGGACAGGGCTACTATGGCTACACCTTC,CASSFWGQGYYGYTF
.,TRBD2,TRBJ2-1,19,TRBV28,TGTGCCAGCAGTCATTGGTCTCTAGCGGGGGGCCCCAACTACAATGAGCAGTTCTTC,CASSHWSLAGGPNYNEQFF
once,.,TRBJ1-5,14,TRBV27,TGTGCCAGCAGTATCAGGGCGAGCAATCAGCCCCAGCATTTT,CASSIRASNQPQHF
.,TRBD1,TRBJ2-7,14,TRBV11-2,TGTGCCAGCAGCCTAGACAGGGGTCCGGACGAGCAGTACTTC,CASSLDRGPDEQYF
.,.,TRBJ1-1,13,TRBV19,TGTGCCAGTATCCCTGACATTGGGACTGAAGCTTTCTTT,CASIPDIGTEAFF
.,TRBD2,TRBJ2-2,18,TRBV7-2,TGTGCCAGCAGCTCATCCCCACTAGCGGGATGGAACACCGGGGAGCTGTTTTTT,CASSSSPLAGWNTGELFF
.,.,TRBJ2-7,14,TRBV7-8,TGTGCCAGCAGCCCCGGACAGTCCTTATACGAGCAGTACTTC,CASSPGQSLYEQYF
.,TRBD1,TRBJ1-1,14,TRBV28,TGTGCCAGCAGTTACCCTCGACAGGGGGCAGAGGCTTTCTTT,CASSYPRQGAEAFF
.,TRBD2,TRBJ2-3,16,TRBV5-1,TGCGCCAGCAGCGGTAGCGGGGGGGTCAGCACAGATACGCAGTATTTT,CASSGSGGVSTDTQYF
once,TRBD1,TRBJ2-1,14,TRBV12-5,TGTGCTAGTGGCACCGGGACAGGGGGGGCTGGGCAGTTCTTC,CASGTGTGGAGQFF
.,.,TRBJ2-7,14,TRBV19,TGTGCCAGTAGTCCTCGACGGGGGGACAACGAGCAGTACTTC,CASSPRRGDNEQYF
once,TRBD1,TRBJ2-1,15,TRBV7-2,TGTGCCAGCAGCTTTCATCAGGGGGTCTACAATGAGCAGTTCTTC,CASSFHQGVYNEQFF
.,TRBD1,TRBJ2-7,15,TRBV19,TGTGCCAGTAGTACCGGACAGGGGACGACCTACGAGCAGTACTTC,CASSTGQGTTYEQYF
.,TRBD1,TRBJ1-1,14,TRBV11-1,TGTGCCAGCAGCCTGGGACAGGGAGGGGTCCAAGCTTTCTTT,CASSLGQGGVQAFF
.,TRBD1,TRBJ1-2,13,TRBV10-3,TGTGCCATCAGCCTGGACAGGAACTATGGCTACACCTTC,CAISLDRNYGYTF
.,.,TRBJ1-4,13,TRBV30,TGTGCCTGGAGCGCCGGAACTAATGAAAAACTGTTTTTT,CAWSAGTNEKLFF
.,TRBD1,TRBJ1-1,14,TRBV28,TGTGCCAGCAGCACAACTTACAGGGGAACTGAAGCTTTCTTT,CASSTTYRGTEAFF
.,TRBD2,TRBJ2-1,15,TRBV18,TGTGCCAGCTCACCGGGACTAGCGGGAGGTAATGAGCAGTTCTTC,CASSPGLAGGNEQFF
.,TRBD2,TRBJ2-1,19,TRBV19,TGTGCCAGTAGTATAGTAGGGGGACTAGCGGGGTTAATCAACAATGAGCAGTTCTTC,CASSIVGGLAGLINNEQFF
.,.,TRBJ2-7,15,TRBV6-1,TGTGCCAGCAGTGAGCTACAGGGTTCACCTCTCGAGCAGTACTTC,CASSELQGSPLEQYF
.,.,TRBJ1-6,15,TRBV9,TGTGCCAGCAGCCCAGGGTCTCTCAATAATTCACCCCTCCACTTT,CASSPGSLNNSPLHF
.,TRBD1,TRBJ1-5,14,TRBV11-2,TGTGCCAGCAGCCTAGGACAGGAAAATCAGCCCCAGCATTTT,CASSLGQENQPQHF
.,.,TRBJ2-2,16,TRBV7-7,TGTGCCAGCAGCTTAGCCGGGGGGCGACGAGCCGGGGAGCTGTTTTTT,CASSLAGGRRAGELFF
.,TRBD2,TRBJ2-7,17,TRBV7-2,TGTGCCAGCAGCTTACTCCGACTAGCGGGCGATACCTACGAGCAGTACTTC,CASSLLRLAGDTYEQYF
.,TRBD1,TRBJ2-1,13,TRBV6-6,TGTGCCAGCAGAACTTTGGACAGGGGTGAGCAGTTCTTC,CASRTLDRGEQFF
.,.,TRBJ2-7,14,TRBV9,TGTGCCAGCAGCGTCGACAGTGGAAACTACGAGCAGTACTTC,CASSVDSGNYEQYF
once,.,TRBJ2-2,17,TRBV7-8,TGTGCCAGCACCACATACTTGGGGCAGGGTCTCCCCGGGGAGCTGTTTTTT,CASTTYLGQGLPGELFF
.,TRBD1,TRBJ2-7,13,TRBV9,TGTGCCAGCAGCGGGACAGGAGCCTACGAGCAGTACTTC,CASSGTGAYEQYF
.,.,TRBJ1-4,12,TRBV19,TGTGCCAGTAGTATAGGGACAAGGGAACTGTTTTTT,CASSIGTRELFF
.,.,TRBJ1-2,13,TRBV27,TGTGCCAGCAGTTTACAGGGTACAGCTGGCTACACCTTC,CASSLQGTAGYTF